These 11 T cell receptor beta chains came from one sample sequenced in a study of control samples from healthy donors and cancer patients. The assay was immunoSEQ multiplex PCR, and TCRdb's table has in-frame clones only and misses some. The profile covers approximately 150,000 clones, with approximately 91% appearing a single time and about 3.2% taken by the ten largest. Specimen: blood. These receptors were taken from a man aged 30 to 39 in good health.

The rearrangement uses TRBV25-1 and TRBJ1-4, with D possibly TRBD1 on 6 matching bases. CDR1 is MGHDK and CDR2 is SYGVNS in the germline V gene. The CDR3 runs to 15 residues. Trimming removed 3 bases from V and 3 bases from J, with 11 bases in between. The CDR3 DNA follows: TGTGCCAGCAGTGACCGCGGACAGTCTAATGAAAAACTGTTTTTT. The encoded protein is CASSDRGQSNEKLFF.

This clone has only a few counts. This chain uses TRBV5-8 with TRBJ2-1, with 8 nucleotides matching TRBD2. V lost 3 bases to trimming and J lost 7 bases; unmatched junction nucleotides: 9. This CDR3 has 15 amino acids. Germline V gives CDR1 SGHTS, CDR2 YDEGEE. CDR3 coding DNA: TGTGCCAGCAGCTACGTGCGGGGGGCGGGAAATGAGCAGTTCTTC. Translated, it gives CASSYVRGAGNEQFF. The whole variable domain, filled in from reference TRBV5-8 and TRBJ2-1, reads EAGVTQSPTHLIKTRGQQATLRCSPISGHTSVYWYQQALGLGLQFLLWYDEGEERNRGNFPPRFSGRQFPNYSSELNVNALELEDSALYLCASSYVRGAGNEQFFGPGTRLTVL.

The DNA for the CDR3 is TGTGCCAGTAGCCGGGACTTTGGGACGCAGTATTTT. Translation gives CASSRDFGTQYF. The V call is TRBV19, the J call TRBJ2-3; possibly TRBD2 for D (6 bases). The CDR3 length is 12 residues. The V gene's germline CDR1 is LNHDA and CDR2 SQIVND (reference sequence). Trimming cost V 6 bases and J 9 bases, with 13 bases left between them.

The genes are TRBV4-1 and TRBJ2-7; TRBD1 matches 10 bases. The CDR3 consists of 15 residues. J lost 0 bases, V lost 1 base, and 0 bases had no gene match. CDR1 MGHRA and CDR2 YSYEKL come from the germline V gene. CDR3 coding DNA: TGCGCCAGCAGCCAAGGACAGGGGGCCTCCTACGAGCAGTACTTC. This gives the protein CASSQGQGASYEQYF.

This clone was counted a single time. The V gene is TRBV10-3, the J gene TRBJ1-1; 7 bases fit TRBD1. Germline V CDR1 and CDR2: ENHRY, SYGVKD. With V trimmed by 5 bases and J by 4 bases, 7 bases remained unmatched. CDR3 length equals 14 residues. In DNA, the CDR3 is TGTGCCATCAGTCCCCAGACAGGGCCCACTGAAGCTTTCTTT. As protein: CAISPQTGPTEAFF.

CDR3 DNA sequence: TGTGCCAGCGGTCAGGGCACAGATACGCAGTATTTT. It specifies CASGQGTDTQYF. This rearrangement joins TRBV3-1 (or the pseudogene TRBV3-2) to TRBJ2-3; no clear D. The CDR3 extends over 12 amino acids. The germline V and J ends were trimmed by 8 bases and 1 base, with 7 bases remaining between them. Germline V lookup: CDR1 LGHDT, CDR2 YNNKEL (reference sequence).

J is TRBJ2-3 and V is TRBV15, with TRBD2 identical over 11 bases. This CDR3 is 16 amino acids long. The trim removed 2 bases at V and 4 bases at J, leaving 5 bases unmatched. The germline V gene encodes CDR1 LNHNV and CDR2 YYDKDF (reference sequence). CDR3 protein: CATSRPTSGAADTQYF. The CDR3 coding sequence is TGTGCCACCAGCAGACCGACTAGCGGGGCCGCAGATACGCAGTATTTT.

V and J are TRBV10-1 and TRBJ2-3; no clear D gene. Germline V lookup: CDR1 WNHNN, CDR2 SYGVQD (reference sequence). The CDR3 is made up of 13 amino acids. The V and J ends lost 4 bases and 1 base respectively, with 6 bases between them. This chain's CDR3 is CASSGKGTDTQYF. CDR3 in DNA: TGCGCCAGCAGTGGGAAGGGCACAGATACGCAGTATTTT.

DNA of the CDR3: TGTGCCAGTAGTATGCCCCTCGGAGGGACTGAAGCTTTCTTT. Encoded protein: CASSMPLGGTEAFF. J is TRBJ1-1 and V is TRBV19; D remains ambiguous. Germline CDR1 and CDR2: LNHDA and SQIVND (reference sequence). V was clipped by 3 bases and J by 5 bases, with 13 bases between them. This CDR3 contains 14 residues.

V is TRBV5-4 and J is TRBJ1-1; D is unclear. Germline assignment: CDR1 SGHNT and CDR2 YYREEE (reference sequence). The CDR3 is 14 amino acids. Trimming removed 2 bases at V and 1 base at J, with 9 bases between. In DNA, the CDR3 is TGTGCCAGCAGCTTACCGACACCGAACACTGAAGCTTTCTTT. This gives the protein CASSLPTPNTEAFF.

The chain couples TRBV11-2 to TRBJ1-4; maybe TRBD1 (5 bases). V lost 1 base and J 0 bases, leaving 15 bases between the germline ends. This CDR3 region has 18 residues. Germline-derived CDR1 and CDR2 are SGHAT and FQNNGV. The CDR3 spells CASSLAPREGSTNEKLFF. DNA for the CDR3: TGTGCCAGCAGCTTAGCCCCCAGGGAAGGGTCAACTAATGAAAAACTGTTTTTT.